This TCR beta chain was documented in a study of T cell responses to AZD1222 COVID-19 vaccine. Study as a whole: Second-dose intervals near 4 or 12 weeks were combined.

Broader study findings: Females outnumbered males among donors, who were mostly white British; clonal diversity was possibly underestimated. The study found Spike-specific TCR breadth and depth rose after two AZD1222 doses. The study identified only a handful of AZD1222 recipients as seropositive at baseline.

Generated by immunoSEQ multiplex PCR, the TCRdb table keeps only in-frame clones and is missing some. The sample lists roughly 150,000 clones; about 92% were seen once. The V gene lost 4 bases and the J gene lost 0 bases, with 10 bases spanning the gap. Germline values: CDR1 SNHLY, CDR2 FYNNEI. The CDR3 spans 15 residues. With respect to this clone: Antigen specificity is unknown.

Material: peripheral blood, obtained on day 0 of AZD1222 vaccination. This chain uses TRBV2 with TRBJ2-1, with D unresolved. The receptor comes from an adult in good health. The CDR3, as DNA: TGTGCCAGCAGTGGGGCCAGCCTCTCCTACAATGAGCAGTTCTTC. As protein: CASSGASLSYNEQFF. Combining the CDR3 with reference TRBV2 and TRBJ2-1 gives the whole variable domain EPEVTQTPSHQVTQMGQEVILRCVPISNHLYFYWYRQILGQKVEFLVSFYNNEISEKSEIFDDQFSVERPDGSNFTLKIRSTKLEDSAMYFCASSGASLSYNEQFFGPGTRLTVL.